The 9 T cell receptor beta chains presented below share a single source sample, sequenced in a study of CD8 T cells in ankylosing spondylitis. TCRdb passed the 5' RACE reads through MiXCR, listing each CDR3 protein once. The sample records 200,000 to 300,000 distinct CDR3 sequences, 7.5% to 9.5% being singletons. Sequencing was carried out using blood, either unsorted or a sorted T cell fraction (not recorded which). The source of these receptors is a female donor with ankylosing spondylitis or in good health (not recorded which).

This clonotype was seen at least ten times. The chain couples TRBV7-3 to TRBJ1-1, with 8 bases lining up with TRBD1. In germline, CDR1 is SGHTA, CDR2 FQGTGA. This CDR3 region has 14 residues. V shed 2 bases and J 5 bases; nucleotides not matched to a gene: 4. The CDR3 spells CASSLDRGKTEAFF. The CDR3 DNA reads TGTGCCAGCAGCTTAGACAGGGGAAAAACTGAAGCTTTCTTT.

This clonotype was recorded at least ten times. The V gene is TRBV5-6, the J gene TRBJ2-7, with 13 bases matching TRBD2. V shed 7 bases, J shed 3 bases, and the junction held 4 bases outside the gene matches. CDR3 length: 14 residues. CDR1 SGHDT and CDR2 YYEEEE come from the germline V gene. CDR3 nucleotides: TGTGCCAGCTTTGGACTAGCGGGAGTCTACGAGCAGTACTTC. Its protein is CASFGLAGVYEQYF.

The sample holds many counts of this clonotype. V usage is TRBV13 and J usage is TRBJ1-3, with D uncertain. From germline, CDR1 is PRHDT and CDR2 FYEKMQ (reference sequence). Trimming took 5 bases from V and 3 from J, leaving 8 bases between them. CDR3 length: 13 residues. In nucleotides, the CDR3 is TGTGCCAGCAGCCTCCGATTTGGAAACACCATATATTTT. Residues: CASSLRFGNTIYF.

Many counts were recorded for this clonotype. This chain links TRBV6-1 with TRBJ2-7, with 12 positions matching TRBD1. With V trimmed by 5 bases and J by 5 bases, 1 base remained unmatched. This CDR3 contains 13 residues. The V gene's germline CDR1 is MNHNS and CDR2 SASEGT. CDR3 sequence: CASSRDRGHEQYF. CDR3 DNA sequence: TGTGCCAGCAGTCGGGACAGGGGGCACGAGCAGTACTTC.

This clonotype was counted many times. V gene TRBV20-1 combines with J gene TRBJ2-1; no clear D gene. This CDR3 is built from 14 residues. Trimming took off 5 bases at V and 0 bases at J, with 11 bases between the two ends. CDR1 and CDR2 from the germline V gene are DFQATT and SNEGSKA (reference sequence). CDR3 sequence: CSASTLSSYNEQFF. DNA of the CDR3: TGCAGTGCTTCGACTCTGAGCTCCTACAATGAGCAGTTCTTC.

The rearrangement links TRBV20-1 to TRBJ2-6, with D tentatively TRBD1 or TRBD2 (6 bases each). The V end lost 2 bases, the J end lost 10 bases, and 15 bases lay between the germline ends. This CDR3 region has 14 residues. Germline-derived CDR1 and CDR2 are DFQATT and SNEGSKA (reference sequence). CDR3 protein: CSARIPGAGNVLTF. The CDR3 coding sequence is TGCAGTGCTAGAATCCCGGGGGCAGGGAACGTCCTGACTTTC.

This clonotype was detected ten times or more. The CDR3 loop is CASSWTGRDTGELFF. For the CDR3, the DNA is TGCGCCAGCAGCTGGACAGGTCGGGACACCGGGGAGCTGTTTTTT. The chain is built from TRBV5-1 and TRBJ2-2; 7 bases agree with TRBD1. Trimming took 3 bases from V and 3 from J; bases not matched to a gene: 5. The CDR3 has 15 residues. The germline V gene has CDR1 SGHRS and CDR2 YFSETQ. Full variable domain (outside the CDR3, taken from reference TRBV5-1 and TRBJ2-2): KAGVTQTPRYLIKTRGQQVTLSCSPISGHRSVSWYQQTPGQGLQFLFEYFSETQRNKGNFPGRFSGRQFSNSRSEMNVSTLELGDSALYLCASSWTGRDTGELFFGEGSRLTVL.

Ten or more counts support this clonotype. The V and J genes are TRBV19 and TRBJ1-4; D is uncertain. V lost 10 bases and J 2 bases, leaving 17 bases between the germline ends. CDR3 length equals 15 residues. Per germline, CDR1 LNHDA and CDR2 SQIVND (reference sequence). The CDR3: CATLDRAWTNEKLFF. CDR3 sequence (DNA): TGTGCCACCCTCGACCGCGCCTGGACTAATGAAAAACTGTTTTTT.

As regards this clonotype: Given a much more abundant clone one base away, this may be a read error. The chain uses TRBV12-3 or TRBV12-4 and TRBJ1-1, with a tentative D call TRBD1 (6 bases). CDR3 length equals 14 residues. CDR3 in DNA: TGTACCAGCAGTTTGGGGACACGGAACTCTGAAGCTTTCTTT. The encoded protein is CTSSLGTRNSEAFF.